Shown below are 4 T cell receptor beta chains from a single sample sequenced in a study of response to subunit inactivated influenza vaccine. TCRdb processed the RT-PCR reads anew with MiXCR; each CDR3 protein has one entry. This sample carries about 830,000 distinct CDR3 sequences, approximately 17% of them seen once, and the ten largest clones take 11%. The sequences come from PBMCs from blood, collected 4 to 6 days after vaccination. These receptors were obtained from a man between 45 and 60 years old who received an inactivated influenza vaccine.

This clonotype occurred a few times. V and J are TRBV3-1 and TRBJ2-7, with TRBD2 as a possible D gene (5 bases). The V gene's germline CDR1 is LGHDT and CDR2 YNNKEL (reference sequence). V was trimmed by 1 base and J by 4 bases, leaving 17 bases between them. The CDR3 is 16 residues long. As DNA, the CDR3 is TGTGCCAGCAGCCAAGTAAGAGCTAGCTCGGCGTACGAGCAGTACTTC. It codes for CASSQVRASSAYEQYF.

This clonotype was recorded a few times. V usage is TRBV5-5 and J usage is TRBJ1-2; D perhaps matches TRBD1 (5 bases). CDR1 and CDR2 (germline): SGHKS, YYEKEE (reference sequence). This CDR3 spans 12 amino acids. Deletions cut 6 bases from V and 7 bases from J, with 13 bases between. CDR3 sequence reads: CASTKDSGGYTF. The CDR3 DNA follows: TGTGCCAGCACCAAAGACAGTGGTGGCTACACCTTC. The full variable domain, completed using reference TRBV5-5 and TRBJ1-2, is DAGVTQSPTHLIKTRGQQVTLRCSPISGHKSVSWYQQVLGQGPQFIFQYYEKEERGRGNFPDRFSARQFPNYSSELNVNALLLGDSALYLCASTKDSGGYTFGSGTRLTVV.

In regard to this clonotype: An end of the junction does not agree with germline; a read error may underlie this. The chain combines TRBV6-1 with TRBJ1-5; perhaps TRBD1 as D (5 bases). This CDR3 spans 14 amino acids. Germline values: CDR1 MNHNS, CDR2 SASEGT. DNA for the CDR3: TGTGCCAGCAGTAGGGGAGGGTCTGGTCAGCTCCAGCATTTT. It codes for CASSRGGSGQLQHF.

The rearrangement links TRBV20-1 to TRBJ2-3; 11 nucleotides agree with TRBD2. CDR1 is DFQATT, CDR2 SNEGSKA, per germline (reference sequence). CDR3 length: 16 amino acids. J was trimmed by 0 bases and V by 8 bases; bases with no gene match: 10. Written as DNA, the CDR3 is TGCAGTCCGTTTGGGACTAGCGGAACTAGCACAGATACGCAGTATTTT. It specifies CSPFGTSGTSTDTQYF.